A selection of T cell receptor beta chains follows, all from one sample in a study of tumor-infiltrating lymphocytes in primary liver carcinoma. Each CDR3 protein gets one entry after TCRdb re-called the multiplex PCR reads with MiXCR. The sample lists about 100,000 distinct CDR3 sequences; around 70% were seen once. Sequenced material: tumor-adjacent normal liver tissue. The receptors stem from a man aged 40-50 years with primary liver carcinoma and hepatitis B virus infection. The CDR3 runs from the conserved cysteine through the conserved F or W. A D gene is named only where the DNA matches it firmly. Size values are once, few and many counts, or a class for expanded clones, and some rows have none.

D	V	size	J	DNA	CDR3
-	TRBV5-6	many	TRBJ2-1	TGTGCCAGCAGCTCGCTAACTAAGGGAAATGAGCAGTTCTTC	CASSSLTKGNEQFF
-	TRBV11-2	-	TRBJ2-7	TGTGCCAGCAGCACGGCACCGGGTCTGGGCTACGGGCAGTACTTC	CASSTAPGLGYGQYF
-	TRBV11-1	-	TRBJ2-7	TGTGCCAGCAGCCTTAGGAAAGGCGACGAGCAGTACTTC	CASSLRKGDEQYF
TRBD2	TRBV6-5	-	TRBJ2-1	TGTGCCGGCAGTCCCGGGACTAACGGGAGGGCCGGCGCCTATAATGAGCAGTTCTTC	CAGSPGTNGRAGAYNEQFF
-	TRBV4-2	-	TRBJ2-5	TGTGCCAGCAGTCAACCACAGGGAGGTCGAGAGACCCAGTACTTC	CASSQPQGGRETQYF
TRBD2	TRBV12-3/TRBV12-4	-	TRBJ2-1	TGTGCCAGCAGTTTAAGCGGGGCGGACCATGAGCAATTCTTC	CASSLSGADHEQFF
-	TRBV28	few	TRBJ2-2	TGTGCCAGCAGTCACCCCGGGACACTCAAAATTTCCGGGGAGCTGTTTTTT	CASSHPGTLKISGELFF
-	TRBV10-3	-	TRBJ2-7	TGTGCCATCCGATCGGTATCCTACGAGCAGTACTTC	CAIRSVSYEQYF
-	TRBV12-3/TRBV12-4	many	TRBJ2-3	TGTGCCAGCAGTTCGCCAGAGGTCACAGATACGCAGTATTTT	CASSSPEVTDTQYF
-	TRBV11-2	medium-sized	TRBJ2-3	TGTGCCAGCAGCTATGCCTCCACAGATACGCAGTATTTT	CASSYASTDTQYF
-	TRBV11-2	-	TRBJ2-1	TGTGCCAGCACCCAGACTAGAGTGTACAATGATCAGTTCTTC	CASTQTRVYNDQFF
-	TRBV5-1	-	TRBJ1-2	TGCGCCAGCAGCCTGAGGGTAGCCGAGGGAGGCTACACCTTC	CASSLRVAEGGYTF
-	TRBV11-2	-	TRBJ1-5	TGTGCCAGCAGCACCCTGGATATGCAGCATTTT	CASSTLDMQHF
-	TRBV10-3	-	TRBJ2-3	TGTACCACGGGGGGCCCACGTGATTCTAGCACGGATACGCAGTATTTT	CTTGGPRDSSTDTQYF
-	TRBV11-2	-	TRBJ1-5	TGTGCCAGCAGCCGGGCGTGGGGACATAGCAATCAGCACCAGCATTTT	CASSRAWGHSNQHQHF
-	TRBV11-2	-	TRBJ2-3	TGTACCAGCAGCTTTATAGGGAACACAGATACGCAGTATTTT	CTSSFIGNTDTQYF
TRBD1	TRBV29-1	many	TRBJ2-1	TGCAGCGGAGGACAGGCCGCATACAATGAGCAGTTCTTC	CSGGQAAYNEQFF
TRBD1	TRBV13	few	TRBJ2-5	TGTGTCAGCAGCTTAGATGTCGGACAGGGGTCGGAGACCCAGTACTTC	CVSSLDVGQGSETQYF
-	TRBV7-9	-	TRBJ2-2	TGTGCCAGCAGCTCTGCCCAGATCGGAGTAGTGAACACCGGGGAGCTGTTTTTT	CASSSAQIGVVNTGELFF
-	TRBV5-5	few	TRBJ1-5	TGTGCCAGCAGCTTGGCAGGGGTTGGTCAGCCCCAGCATTTT	CASSLAGVGQPQHF
-	TRBV11-2	-	TRBJ2-3	TGTACCAGCAGCAACCGGGACACAGATACGCAGTATTTT	CTSSNRDTDTQYF
-	TRBV29-1	many	TRBJ2-7	TGCAGCGTGGACATCTTAGGGGAGCAGTACTTC	CSVDILGEQYF
-	TRBV11-2	medium-sized	TRBJ2-5	TGTGCCAGCAGCTTAGGGCTAGAGGAGACCCAGTACTTC	CASSLGLEETQYF
-	TRBV4-1	many	TRBJ2-7	TGCGCCAGCAGCCAAGACTTCCGGCGGACAGTACCGGAGCAGTACTTC	CASSQDFRRTVPEQYF
-	TRBV29-1	-	TRBJ2-7	TGCAGCATGGAGATCTTAGGGGAGCAGTACTTC	CSMEILGEQYF
-	TRBV28	few	TRBJ2-5	TGTGCCAGCAGTCCAGGGGTCTCGTACCAAGAGACCCAGTACTTC	CASSPGVSYQETQYF
TRBD1	TRBV29-1	-	TRBJ2-3	TGCAGCGCTGTGGTCGGGACAGGGCTAGATATGCAGTATTTT	CSAVVGTGLDMQYF
-	TRBV7-9	many	TRBJ2-1	TGTGCCAGCAGCTCGCGTGGGACTCGGGGGAATGAGCAGTTCTTC	CASSSRGTRGNEQFF
-	TRBV6-2/TRBV6-3	-	TRBJ2-7	TGTACCAGCAGTGTAACCAGTGGGGCTTACGAGCAGTACTTC	CTSSVTSGAYEQYF
-	TRBV5-1	-	TRBJ2-1	TGCGCCAGCAGCTTGGGTAGCTGGAGTCAATACAATGAGCAGTTCTTC	CASSLGSWSQYNEQFF
TRBD1	TRBV24-1	-	TRBJ2-1	TGTGCCACCAGTGCCCCTACGGACAGGGGCGTTTATGGTGAGCAGTTCTTC	CATSAPTDRGVYGEQFF
TRBD1	TRBV28	-	TRBJ1-5	TGTGCCAACACCTCCTACGGGACAGGGGACGATCGGCCCCAGCATTTT	CANTSYGTGDDRPQHF
-	TRBV4-1	-	TRBJ2-2	TGCACCTGCAGCCAAGAGGCGGGGAACACCGGGGACCTGTTTTTT	CTCSQEAGNTGDLFF
-	TRBV5-1	-	TRBJ2-5	TGCGCCAGCAGCTTGGCTGGCGCCAGCGGCCAGACCCAGTACTTC	CASSLAGASGQTQYF
TRBD2	TRBV11-2	-	TRBJ2-3	TGTACCAGTAGCTTAACCGGGAGCGGGAGAGATTCGCAGTATTTT	CTSSLTGSGRDSQYF
-	TRBV11-3	-	TRBJ2-1	TGTGCCAGCAGCGTGACTAGTATTATCGATGAGCAGTTCTTC	CASSVTSIIDEQFF
-	TRBV7-8	few	TRBJ2-2	TGTGCCAGCAGCTTAACTCCAAACACCGAGGAGCTGTTCTTT	CASSLTPNTEELFF
TRBD2	TRBV28	-	TRBJ2-5	TGTGCCAGCATGGCGGGAGGAGAGACCCAGTACTTC	CASMAGGETQYF
TRBD2	TRBV11-1	-	TRBJ2-3	TGTGCCAGCAGCCTCCTTGACGGGAGGGTTGCTGATGCGCAGTATTTT	CASSLLDGRVADAQYF
TRBD2	TRBV4-1	few	TRBJ2-1	TGCGCCAGCAGCCAAGGAGCGGGAGTAGGTCAGTTCTTC	CASSQGAGVGQFF
-	TRBV28	-	TRBJ1-1	TGTGCCAGCCGTTTTACAGGCATGAACACTGAAGCTTTCTTT	CASRFTGMNTEAFF
-	TRBV6-2/TRBV6-3	many	TRBJ2-1	TGTGCCAGCAGTCCTTGGACAGATCAGAGTGAGCAGTTCTTC	CASSPWTDQSEQFF
-	TRBV11-2	-	TRBJ2-4	TGTACCAACAGCTTTCAGGGGGGAACGGTTCAGTACTTC	CTNSFQGGTVQYF
TRBD2	TRBV11-2	-	TRBJ2-2	TGTGCCAGCAGCATCACGGGGGGGGTAGGGACCGGGGAACTGTTTTTT	CASSITGGVGTGELFF
-	TRBV2	few	TRBJ1-1	TGTGCCAGGGGCAGGGGATCGAACACTGAAGCTTTCTTT	CARGRGSNTEAFF
-	TRBV11-1	-	TRBJ2-1	TGTGCCGGCAGCCTAAAAACTGTCCTTTACAATGAGCAGTTCTTC	CAGSLKTVLYNEQFF
TRBD2	TRBV7-2	few	TRBJ2-3	TGTGCCAGCAGCTTAAGGAGTCGACTAGCGGATTATTCTAGCACAGATACGCAGTATTTT	CASSLRSRLADYSSTDTQYF
-	TRBV6-2/TRBV6-3	-	TRBJ2-3	TGTGTCAGCAGTTACTCCGGGGGGCTCGCTCAGCCCCAGTATTTT	CVSSYSGGLAQPQYF
TRBD2	TRBV11-1	-	TRBJ2-1	TGTGCCACCAGCAGACTAGCGGGAGGGCGCAATGAGCAGTTCTTT	CATSRLAGGRNEQFF
-	TRBV11-2	-	TRBJ2-7	TGTGCCAGCAACTTAGTAGAGAGGACCTACGAGCAATACTTC	CASNLVERTYEQYF
-	TRBV28	-	TRBJ2-7	TGTGCCAGCAAACACCGTAACTACAATGAGCAGTACTTC	CASKHRNYNEQYF
-	TRBV11-2	once	TRBJ2-1	TGTGCCAGCAGCTTAGATCACGGGGGAGGACTAAATGAGTGGTTCTTC	CASSLDHGGGLNEWFF
TRBD2	TRBV20-1	-	TRBJ2-2	TGCAGTGCTAGAGATTTGGCTAGCGGGAGCGGGAACACCGGGGAGCTGTTTTTT	CSARDLASGSGNTGELFF
TRBD2	TRBV4-2	-	TRBJ2-7	TGTGCCAACAGTCCCCCCACTAGCGGGACCCCGAGGGAGCAGTACTTC	CANSPPTSGTPREQYF
TRBD1	TRBV10-3	-	TRBJ1-2	TGTGTCATCAGTGCAGGGACAGTCCTTAACTATGGCTACACTTTC	CVISAGTVLNYGYTF
TRBD2	TRBV11-2	-	TRBJ2-1	TGTGCCAGCAGCTTGAATGCCGGACTAGCCATGGGTGAGCAGTTCTTC	CASSLNAGLAMGEQFF
TRBD1	TRBV2	few	TRBJ2-5	TGTGCCAGCAGTCCAGACAGGGGTGAAGAGACCCAGTACTTC	CASSPDRGEETQYF
-	TRBV11-2	once	TRBJ2-5	TGTGCCAGTTGCTTAGGATTTGGGGGACGGGAGACCCAGTACTTC	CASCLGFGGRETQYF
-	TRBV7-9	-	TRBJ1-2	TGTACCAGCAGCTTAGCGGAGTTCTATGGCTACACCTTC	CTSSLAEFYGYTF